A selection of T cell receptor beta chains follows, all from one sample in a study of patients and donors after allogeneic stem cell transplantation. Via MiXCR, TCRdb re-called the RT-PCR reads, giving one row per CDR3 protein. The repertoire includes under 200,000 distinct CDR3 sequences, approximately 31% of them detected once, and around 3% sits in the top ten. Sample: blood, either unsorted or a sorted T cell fraction (not recorded which). These receptors all stem from a human donor who was either an allogeneic HSCT recipient or a stem cell or donor lymphocyte infusion donor (not recorded which). It is not recorded whose cells these are; they may come from a transplant donor. Both conserved end residues are part of each CDR3. Each record gives: V gene, CDR3 protein.

TRBV6-2/TRBV6-3	CASGLAGAHEQFF
TRBV12-3/TRBV12-4	CASSLDGRSTDTQYF
TRBV12-3/TRBV12-4	CASSPRQGARGETQYF
TRBV6-5	CASSIRGTNTGELFF
TRBV11-2	CASSLDTGDSNQPQHF
TRBV20-1	CSASPGLAGVTQYF
TRBV20-1	CSARPRQGRNSPLHF
TRBV6-5	CASTIMRGTSYEQYF
TRBV14	CASSQGHLGETQYF
TRBV12-3/TRBV12-4	CASSKVGEQYF
TRBV27	CASRYGVRRDIGEQFF
TRBV28	CASSLLGLSNEQFF
TRBV12-3/TRBV12-4	CASSWDETYEQYF
TRBV6-5	CASSYGGRAYEQYF
TRBV10-3	CAISAPQHGEQFF
TRBV12-3/TRBV12-4	CASSLWGTNEKLFF
TRBV15	CATSRDPRGTEQPQHF
TRBV7-3	CASSLRNSGGAGYNEQFF
TRBV6-2/TRBV6-3	CASSYRRENYGYTF
TRBV12-3/TRBV12-4	CASSPNLSTDTQYF
TRBV7-3	CASSFAGKETQYF
TRBV10-3	CAIKDGVYNSPLHF
TRBV6-2/TRBV6-3	CASSYAAFYSNQPQHF
TRBV6-5	CASSYQQGGSEQYF
TRBV5-1	CASRIGSGSYEQYF
TRBV10-3	CAISEGGQETQYF
TRBV6-5	CASSYLGQGREQYF
TRBV6-5	CASSYTSFNEQFF
TRBV29-1	CSVRTGEAPQHF
TRBV6-5	CASWTSGRVPYF